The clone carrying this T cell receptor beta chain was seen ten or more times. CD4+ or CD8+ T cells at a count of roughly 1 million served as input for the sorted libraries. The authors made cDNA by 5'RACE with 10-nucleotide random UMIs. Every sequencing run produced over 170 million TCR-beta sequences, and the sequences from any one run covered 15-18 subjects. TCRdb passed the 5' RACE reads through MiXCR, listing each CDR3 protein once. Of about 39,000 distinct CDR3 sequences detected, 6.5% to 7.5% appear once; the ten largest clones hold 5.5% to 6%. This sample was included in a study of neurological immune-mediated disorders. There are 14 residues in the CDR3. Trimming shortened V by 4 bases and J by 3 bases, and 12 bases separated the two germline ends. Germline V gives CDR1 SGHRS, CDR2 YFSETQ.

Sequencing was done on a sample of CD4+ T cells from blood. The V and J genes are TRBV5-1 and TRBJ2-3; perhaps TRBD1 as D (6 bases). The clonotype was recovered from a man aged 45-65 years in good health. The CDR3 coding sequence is TGCGCCAGCAGCGGTGGACAGCCGACAGATACGCAGTATTTT. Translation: CASSGGQPTDTQYF.